What follows are 27 T cell receptor beta chains derived from one specimen sequenced in a study of cytomegalovirus exposure and HLA in healthy donors. Vbeta (60) and Jbeta (13) primers were used in the PCR. Some clones are missing from TCRdb's copy, which holds only in-frame ones; the method was immunoSEQ multiplex PCR. The sample has some 160,000 clones, 9.4% seen once. Sequencing was performed on PBMCs. The origin of the receptors is a male donor in good health and CMV-seronegative.

The chain is built from TRBV27 and TRBJ1-2; D is possibly TRBD1 (5 bases). V lost 2 bases and J 0 bases, leaving 10 bases between the germline ends. The CDR3 spans 15 residues. CDR1 is MNHEY, CDR2 SMNVEV, per germline (reference sequence). The CDR3 loop is CASSLIAGTNYGYTF. CDR3 coding DNA: TGTGCCAGCAGTTTAATAGCAGGGACTAACTATGGCTACACCTTC.

The V and J genes are TRBV30 and TRBJ1-3, with TRBD1 identical over 9 bases. Trimming took 2 bases from V and 4 from J; bases not matched to a gene: 6. CDR3 length: 15 amino acids. Germline assignment: CDR1 GTSNPN and CDR2 SVGIG (reference sequence). The DNA for the CDR3 is TGTGCCTGGAGTCCCGGGACAGGGTACGGAAACACCATATATTTT. This encodes CAWSPGTGYGNTIYF.

This clone was seen a few times. The chain uses TRBV7-2 and TRBJ2-1; D may be TRBD1 (7 bases). CDR3 length equals 14 residues. Germline lookup yields CDR1 SGHTA and CDR2 FQGNSA. Between the trimmed V and J ends, which lost 6 bases and 4 bases, there was a span of 13 bases. CDR3 residues: CASSPGGSYNEQFF. CDR3 in DNA: TGTGCCAGCAGTCCAGGGGGGTCGTACAATGAGCAGTTCTTC.

This chain's CDR3 is CASAKGGSTDTQYF. The CDR3 nucleotides read TGTGCCAGCGCGAAAGGGGGCTCCACAGATACGCAGTATTTT. The genes are TRBV7-2 and TRBJ2-3; 7 nucleotides align to TRBD1. Trimming cost V 8 bases and J 2 bases; bases outside gene matches: 7. This CDR3 contains 14 residues. Germline CDR1 is SGHTA and CDR2 is FQGNSA.

This clone was seen more than once but under ten times. The chain uses TRBV7-9 and TRBJ1-4; tentatively, D is TRBD1 (5 bases). This CDR3 is built from 15 residues. Trimming shortened V by 0 bases and J by 5 bases, and 10 bases separated the two germline ends. In germline, CDR1 is SEHNR, CDR2 FQNEAQ (reference sequence). As DNA, the CDR3 is TGTGCCAGCAGCTTAGCTCGACAGCCGAATGAAAAACTGTTTTTT. It yields the protein CASSLARQPNEKLFF.

This clone was detected a few times. V usage is TRBV7-2 and J usage is TRBJ1-2; maybe TRBD1 (6 bases). The CDR3 length is 15 residues. V was trimmed by 1 base and J by 4 bases, leaving 13 bases between them. The germline V gene encodes CDR1 SGHTA and CDR2 FQGNSA. This chain's CDR3 is CASSLDRDNGYGYTF. Here the CDR3 DNA reads TGTGCCAGCAGCTTAGACAGGGATAATGGCTATGGCTACACCTTC.

This clone was detected only a few times. The chain is built from TRBV15 and TRBJ1-3; 9 nucleotides match TRBD1. Germline V CDR1 and CDR2: LNHNV, YYDKDF (reference sequence). J lost 3 bases, V lost 3 bases, and 6 bases had no gene match. The CDR3 totals 16 residues. The CDR3 protein is CATSRDRGLGGNTIYF. Here the CDR3 DNA reads TGTGCCACCAGCAGGGACAGGGGTTTAGGTGGAAACACCATATATTTT.

This chain uses TRBV4-2 with TRBJ1-1; no definite D call. CDR1 LGHNA and CDR2 YNFKEQ come from the germline V gene. Trimming pared 4 bases from V and 1 base from J, leaving 13 bases between. This CDR3 region has 15 residues. The CDR3 spells CASSPLPSKNTEAFF. CDR3 DNA: TGTGCCAGCAGCCCACTACCTAGTAAGAACACTGAAGCTTTCTTT.

The J gene is TRBJ2-7, the V gene TRBV4-3, with TRBD2 matching over 11 bases. CDR3 size: 18 residues. The V gene's germline CDR1 is LGHNA and CDR2 YSLEER. The junction had 10 bases not matched to a gene; V was cut back by 0 bases and J by 3 bases. CDR3 sequence reads: CASSQDWLAGGSGYEQYF. The CDR3 DNA reads TGCGCCAGCAGCCAAGATTGGCTAGCGGGAGGCTCCGGCTACGAGCAGTACTTC.

This clone was counted a few times. The rearrangement joins TRBV29-1 to TRBJ1-1; D might be TRBD1 (5 bases). CDR3 length: 14 residues. Trimming cost V 7 bases and J 0 bases, with 15 bases left between them. CDR1 is SQVTM and CDR2 is ANQGSEA in the germline V gene. CDR3 bases: TGCAGCGCCGGCCTACAGGAAATGAACACTGAAGCTTTCTTT. Translated, it gives CSAGLQEMNTEAFF.

V and J are TRBV2 and TRBJ2-4; possibly TRBD1 for D (7 bases). The ends were cut back, 2 bases at V and 3 bases at J, with 11 bases in the middle. The CDR3 consists of 15 residues. Germline assignment: CDR1 SNHLY and CDR2 FYNNEI. CDR3 amino acids: CASSEWRGLKNIQYF. The CDR3 DNA reads as TGTGCCAGCAGTGAATGGAGGGGGCTCAAAAACATTCAGTACTTC.

The CDR3 bases are TGTGCCAGCAGTTTATTAGACTTACCCTTCTCCTATAATTCACCCCTCCACTTT. Translation: CASSLLDLPFSYNSPLHF. The V and J genes are TRBV28 and TRBJ1-6; D uncertain. V was shortened by 1 base and J by 0 bases, with 13 bases between the two germline ends. This CDR3 has 18 amino acids. Germline V lookup: CDR1 MDHEN, CDR2 SYDVKM. Together with reference TRBV28 and TRBJ1-6, the CDR3 gives the full variable domain: DVKVTQSSRYLVKRTGEKVFLECVQDMDHENMFWYRQDPGLGLRLIYFSYDVKMKEKGDIPEGYSVSREKKERFSLILESASTNQTSMYLCASSLLDLPFSYNSPLHFGNGTRLTVT.

This clone was picked up a small number of times. The chain carries TRBV4-3 and TRBJ2-6; 7 nucleotides agree with TRBD1. V was pared by 0 bases and J by 1 base, with 9 bases of the junction left unmatched. In germline, CDR1 is LGHNA, CDR2 YSLEER. The CDR3 has 19 amino acids. The CDR3 loop is CASSQDRGQAKSGANVLTF. The CDR3 nucleotides are TGCGCCAGCAGCCAAGATCGAGGACAGGCTAAATCTGGGGCCAACGTCCTGACTTTC.

This chain joins TRBV27 and TRBJ2-1; D remains unclear. Looked up from germline, CDR1 is MNHEY and CDR2 is SMNVEV (reference sequence). The CDR3 runs 13 residues. Trimming pared 8 bases from V and 0 bases from J, leaving 8 bases between. CDR3 coding DNA: TGTGCCAGCGGCCCTAGCTCCTACAATGAGCAGTTCTTC. Translating it yields CASGPSSYNEQFF.

This clone was observed a few times. The V and J genes are TRBV5-1 and TRBJ1-1; TRBD1 might be the D (6 bases). CDR3 length: 12 amino acids. From germline, CDR1 is SGHRS and CDR2 YFSETQ. V dropped 1 base and J dropped 6 bases, with 7 bases sitting between them. CDR3 sequence reads: CASSLTGPEAFF. CDR3 nucleotides: TGCGCCAGCAGCTTGACAGGGCCTGAAGCTTTCTTT. The variable domain in full, with the rest retrieved from reference TRBV5-1 and TRBJ1-1, is KAGVTQTPRYLIKTRGQQVTLSCSPISGHRSVSWYQQTPGQGLQFLFEYFSETQRNKGNFPGRFSGRQFSNSRSEMNVSTLELGDSALYLCASSLTGPEAFFGQGTRLTVV.

This clone was counted only a few times. The gene calls are TRBV28 and TRBJ2-2, with a tentative D call TRBD1 (7 bases). The CDR3 spans 16 residues. The V end was cut by 2 bases, the J end by 5 bases, with 15 bases between. Germline lookup yields CDR1 MDHEN and CDR2 SYDVKM. The CDR3 nucleotides are TGTGCCAGCAGTTTAAGGGGGGTGACAGGGACCGGGGAGCTGTTTTTT. The encoded protein is CASSLRGVTGTGELFF.

The chain combines TRBV28 with TRBJ2-7; 7 bases match TRBD1. Looked up from germline, CDR1 is MDHEN and CDR2 is SYDVKM. Germline trimming cut 7 bases from V and 5 bases from J; bases unmatched to any gene: 8. The length of the CDR3 is 13 residues. In DNA form, the CDR3 reads TGTGCCAGCACCCCGGGACAGCCACACGAGCAGTACTTC. Translating gives CASTPGQPHEQYF.

V usage is TRBV15 and J usage is TRBJ1-1; D gene ambiguous. With 6 bases removed from V and 4 bases from J, the gap between germline ends came to 15 bases. The CDR3 sequence is 14 residues long. Germline CDR1 reads LNHNV; CDR2 reads YYDKDF (reference sequence). The CDR3 sequence: CATRSVRGRTEAFF. In DNA, the CDR3 is TGTGCCACCAGATCGGTTCGGGGTCGCACTGAAGCTTTCTTT.

The chain carries TRBV9 and TRBJ2-5; 9 bases map to TRBD2. With the DNA end fitting TRBJ2-7 better, the J assignment may be wrong. From germline, CDR1 is SGDLS and CDR2 YYNGEE. The CDR3 sequence is 18 residues long. CDR3: CASSVSELAGGGHYEQYF. The CDR3 DNA reads TGTGCCAGCAGCGTGTCGGAACTAGCGGGTGGAGGGCACTACGAGCAGTACTTC.

This clone was recorded a few times. This sequence joins TRBV18 and TRBJ2-7, with TRBD1 matching over 9 bases. V shed 3 bases and J 5 bases; nucleotides not matched to a gene: 8. Germline CDR1 and CDR2: KGHSH and LQKENI. This CDR3 has 15 residues. This CDR3 is CASSPSGTGFHEQYF. DNA for the CDR3: TGTGCCAGCTCACCCTCCGGGACAGGGTTCCACGAGCAGTACTTC.

The rearrangement uses TRBV5-1 and TRBJ2-3; TRBD2 agrees at 14 bases. The CDR3 contains 18 residues. CDR1 and CDR2 (germline): SGHRS, YFSETQ. Losses at the gene ends were 5 bases for V and 0 bases for J; bases not matched to a gene: 8. The CDR3 bases are TGCGCCAGCAGGAAGGGGACTAGCGGGGGCCCTAGCACAGATACGCAGTATTTT. Translating gives CASRKGTSGGPSTDTQYF.

This clone was counted only a few times. This chain connects TRBV7-9 to TRBJ2-3, with 8 positions matching TRBD2. Germline V gene sequence: CDR1 SEHNR, CDR2 FQNEAQ (reference sequence). The CDR3 covers 15 residues. V shed 3 bases, J shed 5 bases, and the junction held 7 bases outside the gene matches. For the CDR3, the DNA is TGTGCCAGCAGCTTGACGGGGGGGCAGTTAGATACGCAGTATTTT. Translating gives CASSLTGGQLDTQYF.

The rearrangement joins TRBV28 to TRBJ1-4, with 7 bases identical to TRBD1. Germline loops: CDR1 MDHEN, CDR2 SYDVKM. The CDR3 runs to 16 residues. Unmatched junction bases numbered 10, after V lost 7 bases and J lost 2 bases. DNA for the CDR3: TGTGCCAGCAAATCACGGAACAGGGGCACTAATGAAAAACTGTTTTTT. Residues: CASKSRNRGTNEKLFF.

The chain couples TRBV30 to TRBJ1-1; possible D gene TRBD1, 5 bases. The germline V gene has CDR1 GTSNPN and CDR2 SVGIG (reference sequence). The CDR3 loop spans 15 amino acids. Trimming removed 8 bases at V and 0 bases at J, with 19 bases between. Here the CDR3 DNA reads TGTGCCCTTGGGCGGGGGTGGGTGATGAACACTGAAGCTTTCTTT. It translates to CALGRGWVMNTEAFF.

This clone was counted a few times. V is TRBV4-3 and J is TRBJ2-2; 12 nucleotides line up with TRBD2. The V gene's germline CDR1 is LGHNA and CDR2 YSLEER. Trimming at V came to 0 bases and at J to 6 bases, leaving 17 bases not matched to a gene. This CDR3 has 21 residues. The DNA for the CDR3 is TGCGCCAGCAGCCAAGATACGGGGGCGCTGAGTCTAGCGGGAGGGCCCGGGGAGCTGTTTTTT. Protein: CASSQDTGALSLAGGPGELFF.

The V gene is TRBV4-3, the J gene TRBJ2-5; 11 bases align to TRBD2. Trimming at V came to 2 bases and at J to 4 bases, leaving 9 bases not matched to a gene. The CDR3 is 17 amino acids. Looked up from germline, CDR1 is LGHNA and CDR2 is YSLEER. CDR3 DNA: TGCGCCAGCAGCCAAAGCGGAACTAGCGGGGGTGGAGAGACCCAGTACTTC. This translates into CASSQSGTSGGGETQYF.

This clone was observed a handful of times. The chain links TRBV7-2 to TRBJ1-2; possibly TRBD1 for D (5 bases). Deletions cut 1 base from V and 5 bases from J, with 5 bases between. This CDR3 is 12 amino acids long. Germline CDR1 reads SGHTA; CDR2 reads FQGNSA. The CDR3 sequence: CASSLEGYGYTF. The CDR3 region has the DNA TGTGCCAGCAGCTTAGAGGGGTATGGCTACACCTTC.